The 22 T cell receptor beta chains listed next were all sequenced from one sample in a study of shared clonotypes between healthy human individuals. This table comes from immunoSEQ multiplex PCR, and its TCRdb copy is limited to in-frame clones, with some not included. Among 1.4 million to 1.5 million clones, roughly 96% were seen once, and the ten largest hold over 1%. Input material: naive CD4+ T cells sorted from blood. Sample subset: CD45RA+ positively selected. Receptor source: a man younger than 40 in good health.

The rearrangement links TRBV5-1 to TRBJ2-5; possible D gene TRBD1, 6 bases. The CDR3 extends over 16 amino acids. Germline CDR1 SGHRS, CDR2 YFSETQ. The germline V and J ends were trimmed by 3 bases and 5 bases, with 20 bases remaining between them. In nucleotides, the CDR3 is TGCGCCAGCAGCTCAGCAGGGGAGTCACACGGGGAGACCCAGTACTTC. Residues: CASSSAGESHGETQYF.

The chain joins TRBV7-8 to TRBJ2-3, with D unresolved. CDR3 length: 13 residues. Germline loops: CDR1 SGHVS, CDR2 FQNEAQ. The V end lost 5 bases, the J end lost 0 bases, and 6 bases lay between the germline ends. The CDR3 bases are TGTGCCAGCAGCCCCCCTAGCACAGATACGCAGTATTTT. It translates to CASSPPSTDTQYF.

Comment on this clone: Other DNA sequences of this sample code for an identical CDR3. J is TRBJ2-1 and V is TRBV5-1, with TRBD2 matching over 8 bases. CDR1 is SGHRS and CDR2 is YFSETQ in the germline V gene. Germline trimming cut 4 bases from V and 2 bases from J; bases unmatched to any gene: 5. The CDR3 covers 15 residues. CDR3: CASSPSGGTYNEQFF. The CDR3, as DNA: TGCGCCAGCAGCCCAAGCGGGGGCACCTACAATGAGCAGTTCTTC.

Notes on this clone: Within the sample, other DNA sequences also encode this same CDR3. The J gene is TRBJ2-2, the V gene TRBV18; a weak D match, TRBD2 (5 bases). CDR1 KGHSH and CDR2 LQKENI come from the germline V gene. The ends were cut back, 0 bases at V and 7 bases at J, with 6 bases in the middle. CDR3 length: 13 residues. The CDR3 coding sequence is TGTGCCAGCTCACCACCGGGGAGCGGGGAGCTGTTTTTT. Protein product: CASSPPGSGELFF.

The gene calls are TRBV7-9 and TRBJ1-3, with D possibly being TRBD1 (5 bases). This CDR3 comprises 15 residues. Germline V gene data show CDR1 as SEHNR and CDR2 as FQNEAQ (reference sequence). With 5 bases removed from V and 6 bases from J, the gap between germline ends came to 17 bases. Written as DNA, the CDR3 is TGTGCCAGCAGCCCCGGTGGGGACCCAGTAAACACCATATATTTT. Translation: CASSPGGDPVNTIYF.

This rearrangement joins TRBV5-4 to TRBJ2-3; no firm D call. Per germline, CDR1 SGHNT and CDR2 YYREEE (reference sequence). Trimming took 3 bases from V and 1 from J, leaving 6 bases between them. The CDR3 is 13 amino acids. The CDR3 loop is CASSWGGTDTQYF. CDR3 DNA sequence: TGTGCCAGCAGCTGGGGTGGCACAGATACGCAGTATTTT.

The chain links TRBV6-4 to TRBJ2-7; weak D call: TRBD2 (6 bases). V lost 5 bases and J 5 bases, leaving 19 bases between the germline ends. Per germline, CDR1 MRHNA and CDR2 SNTAGT. This CDR3 is built from 15 residues. The CDR3 sequence is CASSHTGGGIHEQYF. The DNA for the CDR3 is TGTGCCAGCAGTCACACGGGTGGCGGGATCCACGAGCAGTACTTC.

The J gene is TRBJ2-7, the V gene TRBV27, with 12 positions matching TRBD1. Germline lookup yields CDR1 MNHEY and CDR2 SMNVEV (reference sequence). The trim removed 3 bases at V and 4 bases at J, leaving 7 bases unmatched. The CDR3 has 16 residues. DNA of the CDR3: TGTGCCAGCAGTTTCAGCCGGGACAGGGGGCGATACGAGCAGTACTTC. The encoded protein is CASSFSRDRGRYEQYF.

V gene TRBV19 combines with J gene TRBJ2-3; D may be TRBD1 (6 bases). V lost 6 bases, J lost 2 bases, and 21 bases lay in between. Germline values: CDR1 LNHDA, CDR2 SQIVND (reference sequence). This CDR3 comprises 17 residues. CDR3 region: CASSLYLQGSHTDTQYF. The DNA for the CDR3 is TGTGCCAGTAGCCTATATCTACAGGGAAGTCACACAGATACGCAGTATTTT.

In its sample, this clone was seen once. The chain carries TRBV6-1 and TRBJ2-3; 9 bases line up with TRBD2. Germline V lookup: CDR1 MNHNS, CDR2 SASEGT. This CDR3 has 15 residues. The ends lost 6 bases at V and 4 bases at J; junction bases unmatched: 8. In DNA, the CDR3 is TGTGCCAGCAGCCACCTAGCGGGAATTTCAGATACGCAGTATTTT. It codes for CASSHLAGISDTQYF.

This chain uses TRBV18 with TRBJ2-2, with D possibly matching TRBD2 (5 bases). This CDR3 is 18 amino acids long. V was pared by 6 bases and J by 0 bases, with 20 bases between. CDR1 and CDR2 (germline): KGHSH, LQKENI. CDR3 nucleotides: TGTGCCAGCTCTTTTCGAGTTAAGCGGAGTGCGAACACCGGGGAGCTGTTTTTT. Residues: CASSFRVKRSANTGELFF.

This sequence joins TRBV19 and TRBJ1-5; D remains unclear. Looked up from germline, CDR1 is LNHDA and CDR2 is SQIVND (reference sequence). Trimming took off 4 bases at V and 3 bases at J, with 10 bases between the two ends. This CDR3 has 14 amino acids. The CDR3 DNA follows: TGTGCCAGTAGTAGCGGCATCTACAATCAGCCCCAGCATTTT. Amino acids: CASSSGIYNQPQHF.

The rearrangement links TRBV18 to TRBJ2-7; TRBD2 is a possible D gene (5 bases). V lost 0 bases to trimming and J lost 3 bases, with 9 bases between them. Looked up from germline, CDR1 is KGHSH and CDR2 is LQKENI. This CDR3 is 14 amino acids long. The CDR3 sequence is CASSPPSRVYEQYF. DNA for the CDR3: TGTGCCAGCTCACCACCTTCGAGGGTCTACGAGCAGTACTTC.

V is TRBV7-9 and J is TRBJ2-7, with 7 positions matching TRBD2. The V segment lost 0 bases and the J segment 3 bases; nucleotides outside the gene matches: 8. This CDR3 contains 16 residues. Germline CDR1 SEHNR, CDR2 FQNEAQ (reference sequence). The CDR3: CASSLASGLESYEQYF. The DNA for the CDR3 is TGTGCCAGCAGCTTAGCAAGCGGACTAGAAAGCTACGAGCAGTACTTC.

This chain connects TRBV9 to TRBJ1-1; D is perhaps TRBD1 (6 bases). CDR3 length: 14 amino acids. Trimming took 3 bases from V and 4 from J, leaving 13 bases between them. Germline V gene lookup returns CDR1 SGDLS and CDR2 YYNGEE. The CDR3 reads CASSASGGPTEAFF. The DNA of the CDR3 is TGTGCCAGCAGCGCTTCCGGGGGCCCCACTGAAGCTTTCTTT.

The chain employs TRBV29-1 and TRBJ2-5, with 11 positions matching TRBD1. CDR3 length equals 13 residues. The germline gives CDR1 SQVTM, CDR2 ANQGSEA. The trim removed 3 bases at V and 6 bases at J, leaving 3 bases unmatched. The DNA of the CDR3 is TGCAGCGTTGAGGGGGACAGGGGGAAGACCCAGTACTTC. This encodes CSVEGDRGKTQYF.

This clone occurred a few times. The chain employs TRBV7-9 and TRBJ1-1; no clear D gene. V was shortened by 2 bases and J by 1 base, with 5 bases between the two germline ends. The CDR3 runs to 13 residues. CDR1 is SEHNR and CDR2 is FQNEAQ in the germline V gene (reference sequence). This CDR3 is CASSLNWNTEAFF. CDR3 bases: TGTGCCAGCAGCTTAAATTGGAACACTGAAGCTTTCTTT.

The chain combines TRBV7-2 with TRBJ2-2; 9 bases are a match to TRBD2. V lost 1 base to trimming and J lost 4 bases; unmatched junction nucleotides: 1. The CDR3 sequence is 15 residues long. Germline assignment: CDR1 SGHTA and CDR2 FQGNSA. CDR3 residues: CASSLELAGTGELFF. For the CDR3, the DNA is TGTGCCAGCAGCTTAGAACTAGCGGGCACCGGGGAGCTGTTTTTT. The full variable domain, in which reference TRBV7-2 and TRBJ2-2 provide the parts outside the CDR3, is GAGVSQSPSNKVTEKGKDVELRCDPISGHTALYWYRQSLGQGLEFLIYFQGNSAPDKSGLPSDRFSAERTGGSVSTLTIQRTQQEDSAVYLCASSLELAGTGELFFGEGSRLTVL.

This chain uses TRBV6-1 with TRBJ2-7; 10 bases align to TRBD1. The CDR3 extends over 13 amino acids. The junction had 8 bases not matched to a gene; V was cut back by 11 bases and J by 4 bases. Germline CDR1 is MNHNS and CDR2 is SASEGT. The CDR3 DNA reads as TGTGCCGCGGGACAGGGGAGGGAGTACGAGCAGTACTTC. Protein product: CAAGQGREYEQYF.

The CDR3, as DNA: TGTGCCAGTAGTAACCATCGGGGCAATCAGCCCCAGCATTTT. The encoded protein is CASSNHRGNQPQHF. The rearrangement uses TRBV19 and TRBJ1-5, with no clear D. Deletions cut 4 bases from V and 2 bases from J, with 9 bases between. The CDR3 runs 14 residues. The germline gives CDR1 LNHDA, CDR2 SQIVND (reference sequence).

V is TRBV20-1 and J is TRBJ2-3; D call uncertain. Germline assignment: CDR1 DFQATT and CDR2 SNEGSKA (reference sequence). This CDR3 is built from 11 residues. CDR3: CSGQAGDTQYF. The CDR3 nucleotides are TGCAGCGGGCAGGCTGGAGATACGCAGTATTTT.

This chain connects TRBV28 to TRBJ2-7; 7 bases align to TRBD1. CDR1 and CDR2 (germline): MDHEN, SYDVKM. V was clipped by 10 bases and J by 0 bases; unmatched bases: 3. This CDR3 contains 12 residues. The CDR3: CATDRDSYEQYF. In DNA form, the CDR3 reads TGTGCCACCGACAGGGACTCCTACGAGCAGTACTTC. The whole variable domain, filled in from reference TRBV28 and TRBJ2-7, reads DVKVTQSSRYLVKRTGEKVFLECVQDMDHENMFWYRQDPGLGLRLIYFSYDVKMKEKGDIPEGYSVSREKKERFSLILESASTNQTSMYLCATDRDSYEQYFGPGTRLTVT.